This TCR beta chain is drawn from a study of T cells expressing NK-cell markers. In the study overall: In the group of eight sequenced donors, seven were HCMV-seropositive and one was seronegative.

TCRdb re-called the 5' RACE reads; every CDR3 protein appears as one record, without DNA. The table lists about 400,000 distinct CDR3 sequences. The CDR3 contains 16 residues. Germline CDR1 is SGHDN and CDR2 is FVKESK. The sequence derives from a woman between 45 and 60 years old in good health. Material for sequencing was blood T cells: a sorted CD56 or NKG2C T cell subset, CD4+ or CD8+ T cells, or bulk PBMC T cells (not recorded which). The chain employs TRBV14 and TRBJ2-1; TCRdb gives TRBD1 as the D gene, but with no DNA this cannot be confirmed. CDR3 amino acids: CASSQPGTHPSNEQFF.